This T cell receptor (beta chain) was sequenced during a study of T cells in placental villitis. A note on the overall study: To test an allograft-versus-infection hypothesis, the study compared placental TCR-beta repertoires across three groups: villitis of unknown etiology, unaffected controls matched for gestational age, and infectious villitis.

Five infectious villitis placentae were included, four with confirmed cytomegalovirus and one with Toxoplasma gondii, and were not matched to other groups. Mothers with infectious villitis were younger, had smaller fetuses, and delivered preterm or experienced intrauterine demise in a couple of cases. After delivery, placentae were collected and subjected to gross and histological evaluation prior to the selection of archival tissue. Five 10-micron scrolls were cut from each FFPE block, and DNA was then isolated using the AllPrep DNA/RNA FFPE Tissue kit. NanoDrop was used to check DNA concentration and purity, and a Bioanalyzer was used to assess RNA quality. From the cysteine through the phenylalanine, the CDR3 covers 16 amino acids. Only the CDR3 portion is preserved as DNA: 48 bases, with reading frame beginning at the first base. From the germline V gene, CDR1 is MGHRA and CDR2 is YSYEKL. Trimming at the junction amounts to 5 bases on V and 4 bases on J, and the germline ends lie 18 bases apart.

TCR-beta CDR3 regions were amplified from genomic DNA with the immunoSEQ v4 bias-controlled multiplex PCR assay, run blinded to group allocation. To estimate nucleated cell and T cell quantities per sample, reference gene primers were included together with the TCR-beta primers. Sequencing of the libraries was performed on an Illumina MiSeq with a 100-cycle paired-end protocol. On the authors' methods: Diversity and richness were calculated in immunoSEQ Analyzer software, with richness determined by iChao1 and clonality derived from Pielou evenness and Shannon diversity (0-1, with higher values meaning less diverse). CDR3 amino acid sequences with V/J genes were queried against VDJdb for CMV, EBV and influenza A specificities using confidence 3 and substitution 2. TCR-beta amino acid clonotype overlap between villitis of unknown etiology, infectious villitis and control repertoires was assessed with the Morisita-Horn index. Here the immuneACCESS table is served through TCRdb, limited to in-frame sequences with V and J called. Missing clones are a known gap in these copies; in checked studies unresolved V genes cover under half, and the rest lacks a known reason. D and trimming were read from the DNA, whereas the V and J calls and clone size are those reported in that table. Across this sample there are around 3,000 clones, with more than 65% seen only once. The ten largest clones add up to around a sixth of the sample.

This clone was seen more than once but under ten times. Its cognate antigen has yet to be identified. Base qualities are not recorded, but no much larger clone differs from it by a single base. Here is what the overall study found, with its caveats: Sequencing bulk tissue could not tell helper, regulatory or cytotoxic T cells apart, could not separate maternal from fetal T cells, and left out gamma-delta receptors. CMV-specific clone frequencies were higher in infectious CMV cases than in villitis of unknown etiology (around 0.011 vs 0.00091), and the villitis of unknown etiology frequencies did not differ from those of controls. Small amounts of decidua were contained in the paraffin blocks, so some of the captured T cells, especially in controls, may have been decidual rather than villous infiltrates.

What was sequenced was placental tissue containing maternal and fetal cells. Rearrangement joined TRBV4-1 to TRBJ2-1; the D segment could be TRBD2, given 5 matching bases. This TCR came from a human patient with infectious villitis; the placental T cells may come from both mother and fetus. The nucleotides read TGCGCCAGCAGCGAAGGCGGCGACACGGGGTACAATGAGCAGTTCTTC. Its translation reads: CASSEGGDTGYNEQFF.